Following are 30 T cell receptor beta chains from one sample sequenced in a study of T-cell memory formation after mild COVID-19. TCRdb independently ran MiXCR on the 5' RACE reads; one entry per CDR3 protein. The sample has 150,000 to 200,000 distinct CDR3 sequences, about 20% seen once. Material: PBMCs or a T cell subset sorted from them (not recorded which). These receptors came from an adult woman who had mild COVID-19 (a few samples of this study predate the infection). Cell type and time point are not known.

This clonotype was counted a few times. This chain links TRBV5-1 with TRBJ2-5; the D gene is possibly TRBD2 (5 bases). The CDR3 sequence is 15 residues long. V lost 4 bases, J lost 4 bases, and 17 bases lay in between. Looked up from germline, CDR1 is SGHRS and CDR2 is YFSETQ. The CDR3 is CASSPPASGGETQYF. DNA of the CDR3: TGCGCCAGCAGCCCCCCCGCGAGCGGTGGAGAGACCCAGTACTTC.

The chain recombines TRBV4-1 with TRBJ1-1; D uncertain. Germline loops: CDR1 MGHRA, CDR2 YSYEKL. Trimming left V 4 bases short and J 0 bases short, with 9 bases between. The CDR3 runs to 14 residues. The CDR3 protein is CASSPSGLNTEAFF. The CDR3 DNA reads TGCGCCAGCAGCCCCTCGGGATTGAACACTGAAGCTTTCTTT.

The V and J genes are TRBV9 and TRBJ1-6; D gene ambiguous. The V end was cut by 3 bases, the J end by 8 bases, with 12 bases between. This CDR3 contains 14 residues. Germline V lookup: CDR1 SGDLS, CDR2 YYNGEE. CDR3 residues: CASSGYGLDSPLHF. The DNA of the CDR3 is TGTGCCAGCAGCGGGTACGGACTCGATTCACCCCTCCACTTT.

The chain joins TRBV7-9 to TRBJ2-3, with D hard to call. CDR3 length: 16 amino acids. Deletions cut 7 bases from V and 6 bases from J, with 23 bases between. CDR1 and CDR2 (germline): SEHNR, FQNEAQ (reference sequence). CDR3 protein: CASTPPSADLSDTQYF. DNA for the CDR3: TGTGCCAGCACCCCTCCCTCGGCGGACCTCTCTGATACGCAGTATTTT.

This clonotype has a count of ten or more. The V gene is TRBV11-2, the J gene TRBJ2-1; 7 positions agree with TRBD1. The CDR3 runs to 16 residues. Germline lookup yields CDR1 SGHAT and CDR2 FQNNGV. J lost 7 bases, V lost 5 bases, and 14 bases had no gene match. CDR3 region: CASSQTAGTAMNEQFF. The CDR3 coding sequence is TGTGCCAGCAGCCAAACCGCCGGGACAGCGATGAATGAGCAGTTCTTC.

This clonotype turned up a few times. V gene TRBV4-1 combines with J gene TRBJ2-1, with a weak D call TRBD2 (6 bases). The length of the CDR3 is 14 residues. Germline lookup yields CDR1 MGHRA and CDR2 YSYEKL. V gave up 3 bases and J gave up 10 bases, with 16 bases separating them. This CDR3 reads CASSHGLTGEEQFF. CDR3 bases: TGCGCCAGCAGCCATGGACTGACGGGGGAAGAGCAGTTCTTC.

The rearrangement joins TRBV2 to TRBJ2-7, with 10 positions matching TRBD1. V dropped 6 bases and J dropped 6; count of bases not matched to a gene: 5. The CDR3 runs 13 residues. CDR1 SNHLY and CDR2 FYNNEI come from the germline V gene. The CDR3 sequence is CASRGTGAAEQYF. Written as DNA, the CDR3 is TGTGCCAGCAGGGGGACAGGGGCGGCCGAGCAGTACTTC.

The CDR3: CASSAIFGGLSTGELFF. CDR3 coding DNA: TGTGCCAGCAGCGCCATTTTCGGGGGTTTGAGCACCGGGGAGCTGTTTTTT. The chain couples TRBV7-3 to TRBJ2-2; tentative D call: TRBD2 (6 bases). CDR3 length: 17 residues. V gave up 5 bases and J gave up 4 bases, with 20 bases separating them. Germline CDR1 SGHTA, CDR2 FQGTGA. Based on the CDR3 plus reference TRBV7-3 and TRBJ2-2, the full variable domain is GAGVSQTPSNKVTEKGKYVELRCDPISGHTALYWYRQSLGQGPEFLIYFQGTGAADDSGLPNDRFFAVRPEGSVSTLKIQRTERGDSAVYLCASSAIFGGLSTGELFFGEGSRLTVL.

The genes are TRBV11-3 and TRBJ2-1, with D tentatively TRBD1 (6 bases). V was pared by 1 base and J by 3 bases, with 16 bases between. This CDR3 is 17 amino acids long. Germline CDR1 is SGHNT and CDR2 is YENEEA. Here the CDR3 DNA reads TGTGCCAGCAGCTTAGCTGGGGGCCTCGGCAACTACAATGAGCAGTTCTTC. Encoded protein: CASSLAGGLGNYNEQFF.

This chain connects TRBV20-1 to TRBJ2-1, with D unresolved. Germline V gene lookup returns CDR1 DFQATT and CDR2 SNEGSKA (reference sequence). The germline V and J ends were trimmed by 3 bases and 0 bases, with 15 bases remaining between them. The CDR3 sequence is 16 residues long. The DNA for the CDR3 is TGCAGTGCTAGGATGATAACCTATAACTCCTACAATGAGCAGTTCTTC. It codes for CSARMITYNSYNEQFF.

This rearrangement joins TRBV12-3 or TRBV12-4 to TRBJ1-1; unclear D gene. CDR3 length equals 14 residues. Trimming removed 5 bases at V and 7 bases at J, with 17 bases between. Written as DNA, the CDR3 is TGTGCCAGCAGTCCACCCCTCGCCGGGATTGAAGCTTTCTTT. Translating it yields CASSPPLAGIEAFF.

This clonotype was counted between two and nine times. The CDR3 region is CASSRARQASNQPQHF. CDR3 DNA sequence: TGTGCCAGCAGCCGGGCCCGCCAGGCGAGCAATCAGCCCCAGCATTTT. This chain uses TRBV12-3 or TRBV12-4 with TRBJ1-5; no clear D gene. The V and J ends lost 6 bases and 1 base respectively, with 16 bases between them. CDR3 length: 16 residues.

The chain recombines TRBV14 with TRBJ2-1, with D possibly TRBD2 on 5 matching bases. The ends were cut back, 2 bases at V and 10 bases at J, with 12 bases in the middle. Per germline, CDR1 SGHDN and CDR2 FVKESK. CDR3 size: 13 residues. CDR3 DNA sequence: TGTGCCAGCAGCCAATTTGGCGGGTTGGAGCAGTTCTTC. It is translated as CASSQFGGLEQFF.

The chain links TRBV9 to TRBJ2-7; D is unclear. Germline V gene data show CDR1 as SGDLS and CDR2 as YYNGEE. The ends were cut back, 0 bases at V and 6 bases at J, with 10 bases in the middle. The CDR3 covers 13 residues. CDR3 sequence: CASSVAHSLEQYF. CDR3 DNA: TGTGCCAGCAGCGTAGCGCACAGCCTCGAGCAGTACTTC.

V gene TRBV4-1 combines with J gene TRBJ1-1, with D unresolved. There are 16 residues in the CDR3. Germline V gene sequence: CDR1 MGHRA, CDR2 YSYEKL. Trimming shortened V by 1 base and J by 0 bases, and 12 bases separated the two germline ends. CDR3 coding DNA: TGCGCCAGCAGCCAAGCGGAGTCAGCTATGAACACTGAAGCTTTCTTT. It translates to CASSQAESAMNTEAFF.

The chain carries TRBV3-1 and TRBJ2-5; 12 bases line up with TRBD2. J lost 5 bases, V lost 0 bases, and 10 bases had no gene match. The CDR3 spans 18 residues. Per the germline V gene, CDR1 is LGHDT and CDR2 is YNNKEL (reference sequence). CDR3 DNA sequence: TGTGCCAGCAGCCAAGACGGGCTAGCGGGGGGGCCGCGGGAGACCCAGTACTTC. This translates into CASSQDGLAGGPRETQYF.

The J gene is TRBJ1-2, the V gene TRBV29-1; 10 nucleotides line up with TRBD1. Germline V gives CDR1 SQVTM, CDR2 ANQGSEA. The CDR3 is 19 amino acids. V gave up 5 bases and J gave up 0 bases; unmatched junction bases: 18. The CDR3 is CSVPFLGTGVPNSNYGYTF. The CDR3 DNA is TGCAGCGTTCCTTTCCTCGGGACAGGGGTGCCGAATTCTAACTATGGCTACACCTTC.

The chain joins TRBV12-3 or TRBV12-4 to TRBJ2-7; D is undetermined. The CDR3 has 13 amino acids. V was trimmed by 3 bases and J by 5 bases, leaving 11 bases between them. The chain's CDR3 is CASSLSHLNEQYF. In nucleotides, the CDR3 is TGTGCCAGCAGTTTGTCCCATCTCAACGAGCAGTACTTC.

This clonotype appeared many times. The CDR3 coding sequence is TGTGCCAGCAGCTTCGGAGGGATCTCCTACAATGAGCAGTTCTTC. As protein: CASSFGGISYNEQFF. V usage is TRBV5-5 and J usage is TRBJ2-1, with a weak D call TRBD2 (6 bases). The CDR3 is 15 residues long. The V end was cut by 2 bases, the J end by 0 bases, with 9 bases between. Germline V gene data show CDR1 as SGHKS and CDR2 as YYEKEE (reference sequence).

The chain couples TRBV2 to TRBJ2-2, with TRBD2 as a possible D gene (5 bases). The CDR3 covers 16 residues. V lost 5 bases and J 4 bases, leaving 17 bases between the germline ends. In germline, CDR1 is SNHLY, CDR2 FYNNEI. CDR3 region: CASSTEPRTVTGELFF. DNA for the CDR3: TGTGCCAGCAGTACCGAACCAAGGACTGTCACCGGGGAGCTGTTTTTT.

The J gene is TRBJ2-5, the V gene TRBV9; TRBD2 might be the D (6 bases). The CDR3 has 16 amino acids. Looked up from germline, CDR1 is SGDLS and CDR2 is YYNGEE. The V and J ends lost 6 bases and 4 bases respectively, with 22 bases between them. CDR3 DNA: TGTGCCAGCACTCCTTCCTTCGGGGGAGGTTTAGAGACCCAGTACTTC. Residues: CASTPSFGGGLETQYF.

This chain connects TRBV27 to TRBJ2-1; TRBD2 matches 7 bases. Germline V gene lookup returns CDR1 MNHEY and CDR2 SMNVEV (reference sequence). J was trimmed by 7 bases and V by 4 bases; bases with no gene match: 10. The CDR3 is 15 residues long. The CDR3 spells CASSWGSGLGNEQFF. The CDR3 region has the DNA TGTGCCAGCAGTTGGGGTAGCGGGCTAGGGAATGAGCAGTTCTTC.

V and J are TRBV7-6 and TRBJ1-1, with TRBD1 as a possible D gene (6 bases). This CDR3 has 13 residues. Germline V gene data show CDR1 as SGHVS and CDR2 as FNYEAQ. V lost 8 bases and J 2 bases, leaving 12 bases between the germline ends. The CDR3 DNA follows: TGTGCCAGCCGGGAGGACAGAAACACTGAAGCTTTCTTT. Translation: CASREDRNTEAFF.

This clonotype was detected many times. The chain recombines TRBV7-8 with TRBJ1-3; tentatively, D is TRBD1 (6 bases). Trimming took 8 bases from V and 6 from J, leaving 17 bases between them. The CDR3 spans 14 residues. Germline CDR1 reads SGHVS; CDR2 reads FQNEAQ. CDR3 bases: TGTGCCAGCGCTACCCGGACAGTTCTAAACACCATATATTTT. It is translated as CASATRTVLNTIYF.

This clonotype was counted a few times. This chain links TRBV5-5 with TRBJ2-7; no reliable D call. Germline CDR1 is SGHKS and CDR2 is YYEKEE (reference sequence). This CDR3 has 13 amino acids. V shed 4 bases and J shed 5 bases, with 13 bases lying between them. The CDR3 nucleotides are TGTGCCAGCAGCCAATTTTGGTCGGACGAGCAGTACTTC. Its translation is CASSQFWSDEQYF.

This chain uses TRBV10-3 with TRBJ2-1; 8 bases fit TRBD2. CDR1 ENHRY and CDR2 SYGVKD come from the germline V gene. The ends lost 6 bases at V and 2 bases at J; junction bases unmatched: 3. The CDR3 covers 14 residues. The CDR3: CAISPGLAYNEQFF. In DNA, the CDR3 is TGTGCCATCAGCCCGGGACTAGCCTACAATGAGCAGTTCTTC.

J is TRBJ2-1 and V is TRBV6-2 or TRBV6-3; D call uncertain. In germline, CDR1 is MNHEY, CDR2 SVGEGT. The CDR3 length is 11 residues. V lost 8 bases and J lost 6, with 8 bases in between. The CDR3 region has the DNA TGTGCCAGCTCTCATGGCAATGAGCAGTTCTTC. It codes for CASSHGNEQFF.

The chain links TRBV25-1 to TRBJ2-4; D perhaps matches TRBD1 (6 bases). This CDR3 has 16 residues. The ends were cut back, 3 bases at V and 8 bases at J, with 20 bases in the middle. CDR1 and CDR2 (germline): MGHDK, SYGVNS. The CDR3 sequence: CASSERPGHGLDIQYF. CDR3 nucleotides: TGTGCCAGCAGTGAGCGACCGGGACATGGCCTGGACATTCAGTACTTC.

This clonotype has only a few counts. The V gene is TRBV29-1, the J gene TRBJ2-1; D call uncertain. V was trimmed by 4 bases and J by 0 bases, leaving 13 bases between them. This CDR3 spans 15 amino acids. Per the germline V gene, CDR1 is SQVTM and CDR2 is ANQGSEA. The CDR3 here is CSVAPGPSSYNEQFF. DNA for the CDR3: TGCAGCGTTGCTCCGGGCCCAAGCTCCTACAATGAGCAGTTCTTC.

This clonotype was counted only a few times. J is TRBJ1-1 and V is TRBV29-1; 11 positions match TRBD1. The germline gives CDR1 SQVTM, CDR2 ANQGSEA. This CDR3 spans 15 amino acids. Losses at the gene ends were 0 bases for V and 4 bases for J; bases not matched to a gene: 4. CDR3 loop: CSVEDFGTGGTEAFF. CDR3 bases: TGCAGCGTTGAAGACTTCGGGACAGGGGGCACTGAAGCTTTCTTT.